Following are 9 T cell receptor beta chains from one sample sequenced in a study of tumor-infiltrating lymphocytes in primary liver carcinoma. Researchers drew blood RNA from unsorted whole blood and extracted germline DNA as well. Production of TCR beta cDNA used 500 ng total RNA together with a constant-region primer. Construction of TCR beta libraries relied on three successive nested multiplex PCR rounds employing slightly modified ARM-PCR. The study ran its first two PCR rounds for approximately 11 cycles each, using TRBV1-TRBV30 forward primers and a C-beta reverse primer. TCRdb passed the multiplex PCR reads through MiXCR, listing each CDR3 protein once. The sample lists 300,000 to 400,000 distinct CDR3 sequences, roughly two thirds seen once, with under 8.5% in the top ten. The sequencing sample was made of peripheral blood. The receptor source for this set is a man aged 35-49 years with primary liver carcinoma and hepatitis B virus infection.

This clonotype has ten or more counts. The chain links TRBV12-3 or TRBV12-4 to TRBJ1-5; 9 bases are a match to TRBD1. J lost 4 bases, V lost 6 bases, and 7 bases had no gene match. The CDR3 loop spans 15 amino acids. The CDR3, as DNA: TGTGCCAGCAGGCTTGGTGGGACAGGGAATCAGCCCCAGCATTTT. This encodes CASRLGGTGNQPQHF.

A word on this clonotype: A read error may be the cause here, since a much bigger clone is one base away. The CDR3 spells CASRGTGSVTGELFF. The DNA for the CDR3 is TGTGCCAGCAGAGGAACAGGGAGCGTCACCGGGGAGCTGTTTTTT. This rearrangement joins TRBV4-2 to TRBJ2-2; perhaps TRBD1 as D (6 bases). The CDR3 loop spans 15 amino acids. Trimming took 6 bases from V and 4 from J, leaving 15 bases between them. Germline loops: CDR1 LGHNA, CDR2 YNFKEQ.

This clonotype was detected a few times. A much larger clone sits a single nucleotide away, making a read error possible. This chain links TRBV29-1 with TRBJ2-7, with D tentatively TRBD2 (5 bases). Trimming shortened V by 6 bases and J by 6 bases, and 12 bases separated the two germline ends. Germline V gives CDR1 SQVTM, CDR2 ANQGSEA. The CDR3 length is 11 residues. The CDR3: CSVGMLCEQYF. In nucleotides, the CDR3 is TGCAGCGTCGGGATGCTCTGCGAGCAGTACTTC.

The sample holds many counts of this clonotype. The CDR3: CASSPLTGFYNEQFF. In nucleotides, the CDR3 is TGTGCCAGCAGTCCCCTGACAGGTTTCTACAATGAGCAGTTCTTC. This rearrangement joins TRBV6-2 or TRBV6-3 to TRBJ2-1; tentative D call: TRBD1 (6 bases). The V gene lost 5 bases and the J gene lost 3 bases, with 14 bases spanning the gap. Germline V gene data show CDR1 as MNHEY and CDR2 as SVGEGT. The CDR3 consists of 15 residues.

The CDR3 here is CASSGLPKGEVETQYF. The CDR3 DNA is TGCGCCAGCAGCGGTTTACCTAAGGGGGAGGTAGAGACCCAGTACTTC. The V call is TRBV5-1, the J call TRBJ2-5; D possibly uses TRBD1 or TRBD2 (6 bases each). Trimming removed 4 bases at V and 4 bases at J, with 20 bases between. Germline assignment: CDR1 SGHRS and CDR2 YFSETQ. The CDR3 covers 16 residues.

This chain links TRBV11-2 with TRBJ2-2; 8 nucleotides line up with TRBD2. The length of the CDR3 is 14 residues. With 2 bases clipped from V and 9 bases from J, the junction kept 5 bases outside the gene matches. The germline CDR1 and CDR2 sequences are SGHAT and FQNNGV. CDR3 residues: CASSLSRTSRELFF. CDR3 DNA sequence: TGTGCCAGCAGCTTAAGTCGGACTAGCAGGGAGCTGTTTTTT.

Worth noting for this clonotype: A read error may produce the germline difference seen at one junction end. The chain joins TRBV11-2 to TRBJ2-7; 13 bases map to TRBD2. Germline V CDR1 and CDR2: SGHAT, FQNNGV. The CDR3 consists of 14 residues. CDR3: CASNALAGGIEQYF. The CDR3 bases are TGTGCCAGCAACGCACTAGCGGGAGGGATCGAGCAGTATTTC.

In regard to this clonotype: Being one base from a much bigger clone, this may be a read error. This chain uses TRBV11-2 with TRBJ2-5, with 9 nucleotides matching TRBD1. Germline V gene data show CDR1 as SGHAT and CDR2 as FQNNGV. Germline trimming cut 8 bases from V and 4 bases from J; bases unmatched to any gene: 5. CDR3 length: 13 residues. CDR3 nucleotides: TGTGCCAGCGACGACAGGGGGGCAGAGACCCAGTACTTC. Protein: CASDDRGAETQYF.

In regard to this clonotype: Compared with germline, one end of the junction differs, possibly owing to a read error. V and J are TRBV4-1 and TRBJ1-1; tentative D call: TRBD1 (5 bases). Germline V gene lookup returns CDR1 MGHRA and CDR2 YSYEKL. The CDR3 is 13 amino acids. The CDR3 protein is CAGSQVTEREAFF. CDR3 nucleotide sequence: TGCGCCGGCAGCCAAGTGACAGAGCGTGAAGCTTTCTTT.